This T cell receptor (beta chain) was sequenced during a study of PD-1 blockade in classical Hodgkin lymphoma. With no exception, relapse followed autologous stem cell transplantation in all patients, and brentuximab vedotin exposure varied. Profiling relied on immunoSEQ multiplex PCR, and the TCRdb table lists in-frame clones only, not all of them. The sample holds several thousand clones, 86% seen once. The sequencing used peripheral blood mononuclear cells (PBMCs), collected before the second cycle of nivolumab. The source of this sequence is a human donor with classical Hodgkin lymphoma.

The CDR3 DNA follows: TGTGCCACCAGCAGATCACTGGGACTAGCGGGGATCACAGATACGCAGTATTTT. It translates to CATSRSLGLAGITDTQYF. V and J are TRBV15 and TRBJ2-3; the match to TRBD2 covers 13 bases. Unmatched junction bases numbered 7, after V lost 2 bases and J lost 2 bases. There are 18 residues in the CDR3. The germline V gene has CDR1 LNHNV and CDR2 YYDKDF (reference sequence).